The table lists the clone carrying this TCR beta chain with many counts. The source of the sample is a study of early T cells in non-severe SARS-CoV-2 infection. TCRdb analysed the 5' RACE reads with MiXCR anew, one entry per CDR3 protein. Here the sample spans 65,000 to 75,000 distinct CDR3 sequences, 4.6% being singletons. There are 15 residues in the CDR3. Trimming left V 6 bases short and J 5 bases short, with 16 bases between. This chain links TRBV12-3 or TRBV12-4 with TRBJ2-2; D tentatively reads TRBD1 or TRBD2 (5 bases each). This material consisted of whole blood, taken at baseline. The TCR originated in an adult who was a healthcare worker with PCR-confirmed SARS-CoV-2 infection or an uninfected control (not recorded which). The donor label of this sample is uncertain. CDR3: CASSLSGALTGELFF. The CDR3 bases are TGTGCCAGCAGCCTCTCCGGGGCCCTTACCGGGGAGCTGTTTTTT.